The 8 T cell receptor beta chains listed next were all sequenced from one sample in a study of glioma-infiltrating T cells. Amplification of TCR alpha and beta CDR3 regions from RNA used iRepertoire nested multiplex PCR. MiXCR, applied by TCRdb to the multiplex PCR reads, yields one record per CDR3 protein. The sample includes about 99,000 distinct CDR3 sequences, 25% to 30% of them seen just once. Sequenced material: glioma tissue, nonneoplastic brain tissue, or PBMCs (not recorded which). All receptors derive from a human donor with low-grade glioma or glioblastoma, undergoing nonglioma brain surgery, or in good health (not recorded which).

This clonotype occurred many times. The gene calls are TRBV20-1 and TRBJ1-1, with D tentatively TRBD1 (5 bases). Germline V lookup: CDR1 DFQATT, CDR2 SNEGSKA (reference sequence). CDR3 length: 14 amino acids. Trimming took 0 bases from V and 1 from J, leaving 9 bases between them. The CDR3 DNA is TGCAGTGCTAGAGAAGGGGTTACGAACACTGAAGCTTTCTTT. It encodes CSAREGVTNTEAFF.

Of note for this clonotype: An end of the junction does not agree with germline; a read error may underlie this. The CDR3: CASSPLTHKEQFF. The CDR3 coding sequence is TGTGCCAGCTCACCGCTAACCCACAAAGAGCAGTTCTTC. The chain links TRBV18 to TRBJ2-1; D call uncertain. This CDR3 is built from 13 residues. CDR1 and CDR2 from the germline V gene are KGHSH and LQKENI. The full variable domain, in which reference TRBV18 and TRBJ2-1 provide the parts outside the CDR3, is NAGVMQNPRHLVRRRGQEARLRCSPMKGHSHVYWYRQLPEEGLKFMVYLQKENIIDESGMPKERFSAEFPKEGPSILRIQQVVRGDSAAYFCASSPLTHKEQFFGPGTRLTVL.

There are a few counts of this clonotype. The chain has TRBV25-1 and TRBJ1-3; the D gene is possibly TRBD1 (5 bases). The V end lost 3 bases, the J end lost 4 bases, and 28 bases lay between the germline ends. Germline V lookup: CDR1 MGHDK, CDR2 SYGVNS. This CDR3 region has 20 residues. The CDR3 here is CASSDSALTPGLISGNTIYF. The CDR3 nucleotides read TGTGCCAGCAGTGATTCGGCGCTCACTCCAGGGTTAATATCGGGAAACACCATATATTTT.

The table lists this clonotype with a few counts. The V gene is TRBV12-3 or TRBV12-4, the J gene TRBJ1-5; D may be TRBD1 (6 bases). This CDR3 is built from 14 residues. Trimming stripped 3 bases from V and 5 bases from J, with 11 bases between. The CDR3 sequence is CASSFGQFYQPQHF. The DNA for the CDR3 is TGTGCCAGCAGTTTCGGACAGTTTTATCAGCCCCAGCATTTT.

Points on this clonotype: Being one base from a much bigger clone, this may be a read error. The missing conserved phenylalanine or tryptophan at the end of this CDR3 makes a read error likely. The rearrangement joins TRBV15 to TRBJ2-5, with a possible D match to TRBD1 (5 bases). CDR1 LNHNV and CDR2 YYDKDF come from the germline V gene (reference sequence). V was trimmed by 3 bases and J by 2 bases, leaving 10 bases between them. The CDR3 runs 14 residues. The CDR3 DNA is TGTGCCACCAGCAGCCGACAGCTGCAAGAGACCCAGTACTAC. Residues: CATSSRQLQETQYY.

As for this clonotype: This may come from a read error, since a much larger clone is one base off. The chain couples TRBV18 to TRBJ1-2, with unresolved D. Germline-derived CDR1 and CDR2 are KGHSH and LQKENI. V lost 4 bases, J lost 11 bases, and 20 bases lay in between. The CDR3 is made up of 14 amino acids. DNA of the CDR3: TGTGCCAGCTCACGGGAGACGGTATCACCTATATACACCTTC. Translating it yields CASSRETVSPIYTF.

This clonotype was detected ten times or more. The CDR3 DNA follows: TGTGCCAGCAGCCTCTCTCCCTCCCAGCCCCAGCATTTT. Its protein product is CASSLSPSQPQHF. The rearrangement uses TRBV14 and TRBJ1-5; D gene uncertain. Trimming removed 4 bases at V and 7 bases at J, with 11 bases between. CDR3 size: 13 residues. Germline CDR1 is SGHDN and CDR2 is FVKESK.

This clonotype was detected ten times or more. V and J are TRBV2 and TRBJ1-5; 7 bases agree with TRBD1. Germline assignment: CDR1 SNHLY and CDR2 FYNNEI. The CDR3 runs 15 residues. J was trimmed by 0 bases and V by 6 bases; bases with no gene match: 5. The CDR3 DNA reads TGTGCCAGCAGGAGACAGGGTAATAGCAATCAGCCCCAGCATTTT. It codes for CASRRQGNSNQPQHF. Based on the CDR3 plus reference TRBV2 and TRBJ1-5, the full variable domain is EPEVTQTPSHQVTQMGQEVILRCVPISNHLYFYWYRQILGQKVEFLVSFYNNEISEKSEIFDDQFSVERPDGSNFTLKIRSTKLEDSAMYFCASRRQGNSNQPQHFGDGTRLSIL.